This TCR beta chain was retrieved from a study of OX40 agonist ivuxolimab in advanced cancers. About the research overall: Melanoma, hepatocellular carcinoma, head and neck or renal cell cancer occurred in dose-escalation patients. Partial response was recorded in three patients: one hepatocellular carcinoma and two cutaneous melanoma cases.

Data came from immunoSEQ multiplex PCR; TCRdb stores just in-frame clones and leaves some out. The sample includes 55,000 to 75,000 clones, 80% to 90% seen only once; the top ten take 0.75%. Findings and limits, study-wide: Among expanded peripheral T cells, antigen specificity went undetermined.

Details on this clone: Antigen specificity is unknown.

In germline, CDR1 is SGDLS, CDR2 YYNGEE. This CDR3 comprises 13 residues. V dropped 5 bases and J dropped 8; count of bases not matched to a gene: 9. The receptor's source is an adult with an advanced solid tumor such as melanoma, head and neck, liver or kidney cancer. The sample consisted of CD4+ or CD8+ T cells sorted from blood, taken in a trial of the OX40 agonist ivuxolimab. This rearrangement joins TRBV9 to TRBJ1-1; 7 nucleotides align to TRBD1. In DNA, the CDR3 is TGTGCCAGCAGTATAAGAACAGGGGCCGAAGCTTTCTTT. Translation gives CASSIRTGAEAFF.